This TCR beta chain came from a study of response to subunit inactivated influenza vaccine. TCRdb re-called the RT-PCR reads through MiXCR, storing one row per CDR3 protein. The sample records more than 550,000 distinct CDR3 sequences, 12% being singletons. CDR1 MGHDK and CDR2 SYGVNS come from the germline V gene. CDR3 length equals 13 residues. V was clipped by 7 bases and J by 0 bases; unmatched bases: 3. This clonotype appeared once. V usage is TRBV25-1 and J usage is TRBJ2-7, with 7 bases identical to TRBD1. This receptor was obtained from a man aged 45-65 years who received an inactivated influenza vaccine. The sample in question was PBMCs from blood, obtained on the day of vaccination. The CDR3 loop is CASNGDSSYEQYF. CDR3 in DNA: TGTGCCAGCAACGGGGACAGCTCCTACGAGCAGTACTTC.